Listed below are T cell receptor beta chains from one sample, sequenced in a study of blood T cell repertoires in COVID-19. Here immunoSEQ multiplex PCR was the method, and the copy in TCRdb shows in-frame clones only, minus some. The sample has tens of thousands of clones, 77% seen once; the top ten hold 25% to 40%. The sample taken for sequencing was peripheral blood. All receptors come from a human donor in a cohort sampled during active COVID-19. Each CDR3 is given with its conserved first and last residue. The D gene is left open where the match is weak. Not all rows give a size; the values are once, few, many and, for expanded clones, a class.

V gene	J gene	D gene	clone size	CDR3 protein	CDR3 DNA
TRBV30	TRBJ2-4	TRBD2	NA	CAWSVVAGIQYF	TGTGCCTGGAGTGTAGTAGCGGGCATTCAGTACTTC
TRBV19	TRBJ2-1	TRBD1	many	CASSMDRVYNEQFF	TGTGCCAGTAGTATGGACAGGGTCTACAATGAGCAGTTCTTC
TRBV19	TRBJ2-4	TRBD2	NA	CASSISGGTLAKNIQYF	TGTGCCAGTAGTATTTCGGGGGGTACTCTAGCCAAAAACATTCAGTACTTC
TRBV7-2	TRBJ2-7	NA	NA	CASSSTSVGTRSYEQYF	TGTGCCAGCAGCTCGACGTCTGTGGGGACTCGGTCCTACGAGCAGTACTTC
TRBV3-1/TRBV3-2	TRBJ1-6	NA	few	CASSRAPVKGLPNSPLHF	TGTGCCAGCAGCCGAGCCCCGGTGAAGGGACTGCCGAATTCACCCCTCCACTTT
TRBV3-1/TRBV3-2	TRBJ2-6	NA	NA	CASSQGPSSGANVLTF	TGTGCCAGCAGCCAAGGCCCGAGCTCTGGGGCCAACGTCCTGACTTTC
TRBV5-1	TRBJ2-7	TRBD2	NA	CASSGGTSGVRYF	TGCGCCAGCAGCGGGGGGACTAGCGGGGTGAGGTACTTC
TRBV28	TRBJ2-7	NA	NA	CASSSLVEQYF	TGTGCCAGCAGTAGCCTGGTGGAGCAGTACTTC
TRBV4-1	TRBJ2-5	TRBD2	few	CASSQVGAGDETQYF	TGCGCCAGCAGCCAAGTAGGAGCGGGAGATGAGACCCAGTACTTC
TRBV5-6	TRBJ2-2	TRBD2	NA	CASSSGLYTGELFF	TGTGCCAGCAGCTCGGGACTATACACCGGGGAGCTGTTTTTT
TRBV12-5	TRBJ1-1	NA	many	CASGLGGRNTEAFF	TGTGCTAGTGGTTTAGGAGGGAGAAACACTGAAGCTTTCTTT
TRBV11-2	TRBJ2-2	NA	NA	CASSFAGPGELFF	TGTGCCAGCAGCTTTGCAGGGCCCGGGGAGCTGTTTTTT
TRBV9	TRBJ2-7	NA	NA	CASSPWGGRGSEQYF	TGTGCCAGCAGCCCGTGGGGCGGCAGAGGAAGCGAGCAGTACTTC
TRBV7-2	TRBJ2-2	NA	few	CASSLMPESGELFF	TGTGCCAGCAGCTTAATGCCGGAGAGCGGGGAGCTGTTTTTT
TRBV19	TRBJ2-2	TRBD2	NA	CASRSVAGGGTGELFF	TGTGCCAGTAGATCGGTCGCGGGAGGGGGGACCGGGGAGCTGTTTTTT
TRBV7-2	TRBJ1-1	NA	few	CASSSVAGGTEAFF	TGTGCCAGCAGCTCGGTTGCGGGGGGCACTGAAGCTTTCTTT
TRBV5-4	TRBJ2-7	TRBD2	NA	CASSSTSGSSEQYF	TGTGCCAGCAGCTCAACTAGCGGGAGCAGCGAGCAGTACTTC
TRBV28	TRBJ2-1	NA	NA	CASRRGLSSYNEQFF	TGTGCCAGCAGAAGAGGACTCAGCTCCTACAATGAGCAGTTCTTC
TRBV5-6	TRBJ2-4	NA	few	CASSFPGVAKNIQYF	TGTGCCAGCAGCTTTCCGGGGGTAGCCAAAAACATTCAGTACTTC
TRBV7-9	TRBJ1-3	TRBD1	NA	CASSSGGQEVNTIYF	TGTGCCAGCAGCTCTGGGGGACAGGAGGTAAACACCATATATTTT
TRBV9	TRBJ2-7	NA	few	CASSAHRATYEQYF	TGTGCCAGCAGCGCCCACAGGGCGACCTACGAGCAGTACTTC
TRBV19	TRBJ1-1	NA	few	CASSPLEMNTEAFF	TGTGCCAGTAGCCCGTTGGAGATGAACACTGAAGCTTTCTTT
TRBV18	TRBJ1-5	NA	NA	CASSPSWADNQPQHF	TGTGCCAGCTCACCCTCCTGGGCCGATAATCAGCCCCAGCATTTT
TRBV30	TRBJ1-4	NA	NA	CAKGDNEKLFF	TGTGCCAAGGGGGATAATGAAAAACTGTTTTTT
TRBV7-6	TRBJ2-5	NA	NA	CASSLAVGTVLETQYF	TGTGCCAGCAGCTTAGCGGTGGGCACAGTCTTAGAGACCCAGTACTTC
TRBV6-5	TRBJ2-3	NA	NA	CASSLGSAYTDTQYF	TGTGCCAGCAGTTTAGGGAGCGCTTACACAGATACGCAGTATTTT
TRBV4-1	TRBJ2-3	NA	NA	CASSTNGDTQYF	TGCGCCAGCAGCACGAACGGGGATACGCAGTATTTT
TRBV7-2	TRBJ2-5	NA	NA	CASSLRGRETQYF	TGTGCCAGCAGCCTCAGGGGAAGGGAGACCCAGTACTTC
TRBV30	TRBJ1-2	NA	NA	CAREAGRGFGYTF	TGTGCCCGCGAGGCAGGGAGGGGGTTTGGCTACACCTTC
TRBV6-5	TRBJ2-7	TRBD1	NA	CASSYYPPGQGGEQYF	TGTGCCAGCAGTTACTACCCCCCGGGACAGGGCGGCGAGCAGTACTTC
TRBV7-9	TRBJ1-3	NA	once	CASSPGYRVGGNTIYF	TGTGCCAGCAGCCCAGGATACCGCGTGGGTGGAAACACCATATATTTT
TRBV11-2	TRBJ2-7	TRBD2	NA	CASSLGGVYEQYF	TGTGCCAGCAGCCTGGGAGGGGTGTACGAGCAGTACTTC
TRBV28	TRBJ2-7	TRBD1	NA	CASRPGQGNSYEQYF	TGTGCCAGCAGGCCAGGACAGGGGAACTCCTACGAGCAGTACTTC
TRBV10-3	TRBJ2-2	NA	few	CAITRGTGELFF	TGTGCCATCACAAGGGGGACCGGGGAGCTGTTTTTT
TRBV28	TRBJ1-2	TRBD1	NA	CASSSGGQGVVYGYTF	TGTGCCAGCTCTTCGGGGGGGCAGGGGGTTGTATATGGCTACACCTTC
TRBV11-3	TRBJ2-2	NA	NA	CASSPGHGTLNTGELFF	TGTGCCAGCAGCCCCGGCCACGGGACTCTGAACACCGGGGAGCTGTTTTTT
TRBV11-2	TRBJ2-1	NA	NA	CASSSTYNEQFF	TGTGCCAGCAGCTCTACTTACAATGAGCAGTTCTTC
TRBV3-1/TRBV3-2	TRBJ2-3	TRBD2	NA	CASSQTSGGMTDTQYF	TGTGCCAGCAGCCAGACTAGCGGGGGGATGACAGATACGCAGTATTTT
TRBV19	TRBJ1-2	NA	once	CASSIVNRRGALGYTF	TGTGCCAGTAGTATAGTTAACAGAAGGGGTGCTCTCGGCTACACCTTC
TRBV7-2	TRBJ2-7	TRBD2	NA	CASSLALAGYEQYF	TGTGCCAGCAGCTTAGCACTAGCGGGGTACGAGCAGTACTTC
TRBV2	TRBJ2-3	TRBD2	NA	CASSEATSGTQYF	TGTGCCAGCAGTGAAGCCACTAGCGGTACGCAGTATTTT
TRBV19	TRBJ1-1	TRBD1	NA	CASSLTGAFTEAFF	TGTGCCAGTAGCCTGACAGGGGCTTTCACTGAAGCTTTCTTT
TRBV6-6	TRBJ1-1	NA	once	CASSSIRDTEAFF	TGTGCCAGCAGTTCAATCCGGGACACTGAAGCTTTCTTT
TRBV9	TRBJ2-3	TRBD2	hyperexpanded	CASSVSGVSTDTQYF	TGTGCCAGCAGCGTGAGCGGGGTTAGCACAGATACGCAGTATTTT
TRBV6-6	TRBJ2-1	NA	NA	CASSYSSQTYNEQFF	TGTGCCAGCAGTTACTCGTCACAGACCTACAATGAGCAGTTCTTC
TRBV7-2	TRBJ1-6	NA	NA	CASSLEGFNSPLHF	TGTGCCAGCAGCTTGGAGGGCTTCAATTCACCCCTCCACTTT
TRBV7-7	TRBJ2-6	NA	NA	CASSDKGVGANVLTF	TGTGCTAGCAGCGACAAGGGGGTTGGGGCCAACGTCCTGACTTTC
TRBV5-4	TRBJ2-3	NA	NA	CASEGGAPPLRTQYF	TGTGCCTCCGAGGGTGGAGCACCCCCTTTGCGTACGCAGTATTTT
TRBV5-6	TRBJ2-7	TRBD1	few	CASSPYRQGASEQYF	TGTGCCAGCAGCCCCTATAGACAGGGTGCGAGCGAGCAGTACTTC
TRBV28	TRBJ2-7	NA	NA	CASSKGDSYEQYF	TGTGCCAGCAGTAAAGGGGACTCCTACGAGCAGTACTTC
TRBV28	TRBJ2-7	NA	NA	CASSASVVQYF	TGTGCCAGCAGCGCTAGCGTCGTGCAGTACTTC
TRBV19	TRBJ2-3	TRBD2	NA	CASSETSSTDTQYF	TGTGCCAGTAGTGAGACTAGCAGCACAGATACGCAGTATTTT
TRBV28	TRBJ1-4	NA	NA	CASSQKSTNEKLFF	TGTGCCAGCAGTCAGAAATCAACTAATGAAAAACTGTTTTTT
TRBV10-3	TRBJ1-1	NA	NA	CAITRSPNTEAFF	TGTGCCATCACCCGGTCGCCAAACACTGAAGCTTTCTTT
TRBV11-3	TRBJ2-3	NA	NA	CASSIQGWDTQYF	TGTGCCAGCAGCATACAGGGATGGGATACGCAGTATTTT
TRBV5-4	TRBJ2-1	TRBD2	NA	CASSLGAGGPLNEQFF	TGTGCCAGCAGCTTAGGGGCGGGAGGGCCTTTAAATGAGCAGTTCTTC
TRBV7-8	TRBJ2-7	TRBD1	NA	CASSRGQGQGEQYF	TGTGCCAGCAGCCGAGGACAGGGTCAAGGCGAGCAGTACTTC
TRBV9	TRBJ2-1	NA	NA	CASSDTPGLKVEQFF	TGTGCCAGCAGCGATACCCCTGGACTAAAGGTTGAGCAGTTCTTC
TRBV6-2/TRBV6-3	TRBJ1-5	TRBD1	NA	CASSRQGASNQPQHF	TGTGCCAGCAGTCGACAGGGGGCGAGCAATCAGCCCCAGCATTTT